The source of this TCR beta chain is a study of shared clonotypes between healthy human individuals. Clones were read by immunoSEQ multiplex PCR, and TCRdb kept only the in-frame ones, dropping some. The sample consists of 1.5 million to 1.9 million clones, approximately 98% of them appearing once. The V gene end was trimmed by 1 base and the J gene end by 7 bases; junction bases not matched to a gene: 3. Germline V gene sequence: CDR1 MDHEN, CDR2 SYDVKM. The CDR3 spans 14 residues. V and J are TRBV28 and TRBJ2-1; TRBD2 agrees at 8 bases. This TCR was sampled from a man younger than 45 in good health. The specimen was naive CD4+ T cells sorted from blood. As to subset: CD45RA+ positively selected. The CDR3 sequence is CASSLSGTRNEQFF. The CDR3 DNA follows: TGTGCCAGCAGTTTATCCGGGACTAGAAATGAGCAGTTCTTC.